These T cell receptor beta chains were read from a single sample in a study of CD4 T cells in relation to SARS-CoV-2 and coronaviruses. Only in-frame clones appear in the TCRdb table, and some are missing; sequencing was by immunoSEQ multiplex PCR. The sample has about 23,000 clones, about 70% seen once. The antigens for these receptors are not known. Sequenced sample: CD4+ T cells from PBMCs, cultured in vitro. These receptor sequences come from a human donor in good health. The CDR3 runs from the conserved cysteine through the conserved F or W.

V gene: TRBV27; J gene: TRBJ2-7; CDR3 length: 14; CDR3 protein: CASSLGPALVEQYF
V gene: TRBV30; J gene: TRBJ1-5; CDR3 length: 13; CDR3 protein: CAWSVRGNQPQHF
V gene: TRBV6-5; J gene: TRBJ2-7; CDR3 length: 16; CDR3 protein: CASRYSLAASSYEQYF
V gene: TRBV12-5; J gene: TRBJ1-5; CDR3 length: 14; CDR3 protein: CASGPQGVHQPQHF
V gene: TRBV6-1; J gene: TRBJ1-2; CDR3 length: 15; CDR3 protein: CASSEARTGLDGYTF
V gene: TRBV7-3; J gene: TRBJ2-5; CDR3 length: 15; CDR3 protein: CASSSRGEVSETQYF
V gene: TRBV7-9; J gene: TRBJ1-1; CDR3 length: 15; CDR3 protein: CASSPTLYRDAEAFF
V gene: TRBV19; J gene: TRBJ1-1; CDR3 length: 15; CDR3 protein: CASSIFGQGNTEAFF
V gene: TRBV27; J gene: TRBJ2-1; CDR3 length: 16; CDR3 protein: CASSSYRDRGLSEQFF
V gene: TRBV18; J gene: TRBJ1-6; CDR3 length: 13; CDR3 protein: CASSRDSNSPLHF
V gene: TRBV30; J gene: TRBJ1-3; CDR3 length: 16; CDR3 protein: CAWNRGGTPEGNTIYF
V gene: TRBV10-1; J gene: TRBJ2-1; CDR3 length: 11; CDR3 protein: CASAFANEQFF
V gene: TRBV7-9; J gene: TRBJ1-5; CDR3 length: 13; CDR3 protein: CASDGGLGQPQHF